The following is a TCR beta chain sequence with its context. Its antigen is undetermined. This sample was included in a study of cytomegalovirus exposure and HLA in healthy donors. Study information: Roughly 180 million T cells yielded approximately 100 million unique TCR beta sequences, as an earlier analysis found. Findings and caveats of the study: There were some V segments, including TRBV6-2 and TRBV6-3, excluded as indistinguishable.

Germline V gene lookup returns CDR1 MNHEY and CDR2 SVGAGI. This CDR3 has 16 amino acids. V was cut by 1 base and J by 0 bases, with 10 bases left in between. Primers for the PCR totalled 60 Vbeta and 13 Jbeta. Measured with immunoSEQ multiplex PCR; TCRdb has only the in-frame clones, and not every one. The table includes around 130,000 clones, approximately 84% detected once. The rearrangement links TRBV6-5 to TRBJ2-1; D not certain. The sequence was collected from a boy aged 2-15 years in good health and CMV-seronegative. Source material: PBMCs. In DNA form, the CDR3 reads TGTGCCAGCAGTTACTATAGTCCGGTCTCCTACAATGAGCAGTTCTTC. Translating it yields CASSYYSPVSYNEQFF.